These 2 T cell receptor beta chains originate from one sample sequenced in a study of neoadjuvant nivolumab and ipilimumab in lung cancer. TCRdb's table, derived via immunoSEQ multiplex PCR, lists solely in-frame clones and lacks some. The sample shows tens of thousands of clones, roughly 91% of them seen only once. The input for sequencing was blood, taken before neoadjuvant nivolumab, alone or with ipilimumab. The receptors here all came from an adult with non-small cell lung cancer. Some clones in this sample may be carry-over from other donors' samples.

This clone was recorded a few times. V is TRBV30 and J is TRBJ1-5; no clear D gene. The CDR3 covers 13 residues. Germline V gene sequence: CDR1 GTSNPN, CDR2 SVGIG (reference sequence). The V end was cut by 5 bases, the J end by 0 bases, with 8 bases between. The CDR3 DNA follows: TGTGCCTGGGCTGGCGGTAGCAATCAGCCCCAGCATTTT. It encodes CAWAGGSNQPQHF.

J is TRBJ1-1 and V is TRBV5-1; 9 bases are a match to TRBD1. Germline V CDR1 and CDR2: SGHRS, YFSETQ. CDR3 size: 17 residues. Trimming took 3 bases from V and 0 from J; bases not matched to a gene: 9. This CDR3 is CASSYGTGILVNTEAFF. The DNA for the CDR3 is TGCGCCAGCAGCTATGGGACAGGGATTCTGGTGAACACTGAAGCTTTCTTT.